The rows below give T cell receptor beta chains drawn from one sample of a study of monozygotic twins with inflammatory bowel disease. TCRdb derives one entry per CDR3 protein from the 5' RACE reads, leaving out DNA. This sample contains some 130,000 distinct CDR3 sequences. Sequencing was carried out using blood. These receptors were obtained from a human donor with ulcerative colitis or Crohn's disease, or a healthy co-twin of an affected twin (not recorded which). CDR3s include the opening cysteine and the closing phenylalanine or tryptophan.

>TRBV20-1|TRBJ1-2
CSAGTVANYGYTF
>TRBV24-1|TRBJ2-7
CATRSDSSYEQYF
>TRBV20-1|TRBJ1-1
CSASWGAGTEAFF
>TRBV4-1|TRBJ1-6
CASSRREGGVNSPLHF
>TRBV15|TRBJ2-2
CATAPAQIGAELFF
>TRBV5-4|TRBJ2-1
CASSSRDRGFGEQFF
>TRBV25-1|TRBJ2-1
CASSQGQGAYNEQFF
>TRBV20-1|TRBJ1-5
CSAEGDRDNQPQHF
>TRBV12-3/TRBV12-4|TRBJ2-1
CASSLGGPYNEQFF
>TRBV5-1|TRBJ1-3
CASSPHDGTRRTLSGNTIYF
>TRBV12-5|TRBJ1-1
CASGLPGNTEAFF
>TRBV30|TRBJ1-5
CALKGQGSSNQPQHF
>TRBV28|TRBJ1-2
CASTPGPPGYGYTF
>TRBV20-1|TRBJ2-7
CSARDLAVSYEQYF
>TRBV12-3/TRBV12-4|TRBJ1-5
CASSLAGDNQPQHF
>TRBV7-9|TRBJ1-1
CASSHGGFGTEAFF
>TRBV24-1|TRBJ2-1
CATSDPHRGTSGMYNEQFF
>TRBV7-9|TRBJ2-1
CASSFVAGRGNEQFF
>TRBV28|TRBJ2-4
CASSPPGGTLAKNIQYF
>TRBV20-1|TRBJ2-5
CSARRTGSETQYF
>TRBV4-2|TRBJ2-5
CASSQEKFWETQYF
>TRBV12-3/TRBV12-4|TRBJ2-7
CASSLLQFYEQYF
>TRBV5-1|TRBJ2-1
CASSKDRNNEQFF
>TRBV7-2|TRBJ2-3
CASSLAWEATQYF
>TRBV20-1|TRBJ2-7
CSARDPPGRSLAWYEQYF
>TRBV9|TRBJ2-4
CASSVEGGGSIQYF
>TRBV6-2/TRBV6-3|TRBJ2-7
CASMRDSIIYEQYF
>TRBV9|TRBJ1-2
CASSVDYGENYGYTF
>TRBV20-1|TRBJ2-3
CSAIALTSGYTDTQYF
>TRBV6-6|TRBJ1-1
CASTLFTNTEAFF
>TRBV19|TRBJ1-2
CASSIGAGNDDGYTF
>TRBV7-2|TRBJ1-5
CASSEAVNNQPQHF
>TRBV29-1|TRBJ1-1
CSVGTGRGTEAFF
>TRBV6-5|TRBJ2-5
CASRRTGKETQYF
>TRBV29-1|TRBJ2-1
CSVGAYNEQFF
>TRBV10-3|TRBJ1-4
CAISEGTGVKTNEKLFF